Listed below are T cell receptor beta chains from one sample, sequenced in a study of T cells in severe cutaneous drug reactions. No DNA is given; TCRdb re-called the multiplex PCR reads and lists each CDR3 protein once. This sample's table has more than 1,500 distinct CDR3 sequences. The sample comprised PBMCs. Receptors originate from a human donor with Stevens-Johnson syndrome, a severe cutaneous drug reaction. Both conserved end residues are part of each CDR3. Expanded clones are given a class, and other clones once, few, many or no size at all.

V gene	clone size	J gene	CDR3 protein
TRBV5-5	NA	TRBJ1-2	CASSWDRDYGYTF
TRBV28	large	TRBJ2-7	CASSLLRTYEQYF
TRBV28	medium-sized	TRBJ2-7	CASSFYPRGQGAREQYF
TRBV19	medium-sized	TRBJ2-5	CASSIAGYQETQYF
TRBV2	large	TRBJ1-2	CASSPQGAYGYTF
TRBV28	large	TRBJ2-1	CASSLVMESSYNEQFF
TRBV7-2	medium-sized	TRBJ2-7	CASSLGGGHEQYF
TRBV28	large	TRBJ1-5	CASRPTVGGNQPQHF
TRBV6-2/TRBV6-3	medium-sized	TRBJ2-7	CASSYSMVEQYF
TRBV6-2/TRBV6-3	medium-sized	TRBJ2-1	CASRGQGSYNEQFF
TRBV7-8	medium-sized	TRBJ2-1	CASSQTRDNEQFF
TRBV12-3/TRBV12-4	medium-sized	TRBJ2-7	CASSFNPRDSSYEQYF
TRBV28	large	TRBJ2-7	CASSLATGTPTYEQYF
TRBV15	large	TRBJ2-1	CATSRGAGTSSYNEQFF
TRBV28	medium-sized	TRBJ2-5	CASSLAGSQETQYF
TRBV4-1	NA	TRBJ2-1	CASSGRDSYNEQFF
TRBV6-1	medium-sized	TRBJ1-2	CASSRPATAPRSGYTF
TRBV2	NA	TRBJ1-5	CASGGDYSNQPQHF
TRBV2	medium-sized	TRBJ2-5	CASSDGRIQETQYF
TRBV2	medium-sized	TRBJ2-7	CASSDGLAGGEQYF
TRBV13	medium-sized	TRBJ1-1	CASSLGTAEAFF
TRBV28	medium-sized	TRBJ2-3	CASRFSVATDTQYF
TRBV29-1	NA	TRBJ1-5	CSGNRVSNQPQHF
TRBV28	NA	TRBJ2-7	CASSFRGHRSYEQYF
TRBV20-1	medium-sized	TRBJ1-1	CSARQGSVVTEAFF
TRBV20-1	NA	TRBJ2-7	CSAVRGQASYEQYF
TRBV4-3	medium-sized	TRBJ1-6	CASSPDLTNSPLHF
TRBV12-5	medium-sized	TRBJ2-1	CASGLWAGGYNEQFF
TRBV5-8	medium-sized	TRBJ1-5	CASSPGPGTGQQPQHF
TRBV12-3/TRBV12-4	medium-sized	TRBJ1-3	CASSSGQRSGNTIYF
TRBV7-8	medium-sized	TRBJ1-2	CASSPRTGTDYGYTF
TRBV5-1	medium-sized	TRBJ1-1	CASSLGTVNTEAFF